One sample yielded the 21 T cell receptor beta chains listed below, sequenced in a study of breast tumors, draining lymph nodes, adjacent tissues. TCRdb re-called the multiplex PCR reads through MiXCR, storing one row per CDR3 protein. The sample includes about 31,000 distinct CDR3 sequences, about 60% of them seen just once. Input material: breast tumor tissue. Receptors originate from a female donor with breast cancer. Some clones in this sample may be carry-over from other donors' samples.

The chain carries TRBV11-2 and TRBJ2-3; 9 positions agree with TRBD2. CDR3 length: 15 amino acids. Per germline, CDR1 SGHAT and CDR2 FQNNGV. Trimming cost V 3 bases and J 4 bases; bases outside gene matches: 5. CDR3 loop: CASSFSGSSPDTQYF. The CDR3 nucleotides are TGTGCCAGCAGCTTTAGCGGGAGTTCCCCAGATACGCAGTATTTT.

There are many counts of this clonotype. The chain combines TRBV20-1 with TRBJ1-4; D perhaps matches TRBD1 (6 bases). With 1 base removed from V and 7 bases from J, the gap between germline ends came to 13 bases. Germline lookup yields CDR1 DFQATT and CDR2 SNEGSKA (reference sequence). CDR3 length: 14 residues. Written as DNA, the CDR3 is TGCAGTGCTAGAGTAGGGGGAGCCGGTGAAAAACTGTTTTTT. Encoded protein: CSARVGGAGEKLFF.

This chain links TRBV6-1 with TRBJ2-7, with 7 bases that match TRBD1. Germline V gene lookup returns CDR1 MNHNS and CDR2 SASEGT. V lost 4 bases, J lost 4 bases, and 1 base stayed unmatched. The CDR3 contains 12 residues. The CDR3 sequence: CASSGQGYEQYV. CDR3 DNA sequence: TGTGCCAGCAGTGGACAGGGTTACGAGCAGTACGTC.

This chain links TRBV5-7 with TRBJ2-7; D gene ambiguous. TRBV5-7 falls under the ORF class, with uncertain function. The CDR3 runs to 11 residues. The V end lost 4 bases, the J end lost 2 bases, and 4 bases lay between the germline ends. The CDR3 DNA reads as TGTGCCAGCAGCACCACCTACGAGCAGTACTTC. This sequence encodes CASSTTYEQYF.

The chain couples TRBV7-9 to TRBJ2-5; D is possibly TRBD1 or TRBD2 (5 bases each). The CDR3 consists of 14 residues. Germline V gene data show CDR1 as SEHNR and CDR2 as FQNEAQ (reference sequence). V lost 4 bases, J lost 5 bases, and 14 bases lay in between. The CDR3 spells CASSSGPLLETQYF. CDR3 nucleotides: TGTGCCAGCAGCTCGGGACCACTCTTGGAGACCCAGTACTTC.

By share of the sample, this clonotype is large. V and J are TRBV24-1 and TRBJ2-3; no firm D call. The CDR3 contains 15 residues. V lost 6 bases and J 0 bases, leaving 12 bases between the germline ends. From germline, CDR1 is KGHDR and CDR2 SFDVKD. The DNA of the CDR3 is TGTGCCACCAGTCCACGGGCACCTAGCACAGATACGCAGTATTTT. Its protein product is CATSPRAPSTDTQYF.

The sample holds many counts of this clonotype. With a much larger clone just one base away, this may be a read error. The gene calls are TRBV5-4 and TRBJ2-7; no firm D call. V lost 2 bases and J lost 4, with 10 bases in between. Germline V CDR1 and CDR2: SGHNT, YYREEE (reference sequence). The CDR3 has 13 amino acids. Here the CDR3 DNA reads TGTGCCAGCAGCTTACAAAGGGCATACGAGCAGTACTTC. Translating gives CASSLQRAYEQYF.

The gene calls are TRBV2 and TRBJ1-6; TRBD1 aligns across 7 bases. V was pared by 6 bases and J by 5 bases, with 1 base of the junction left unmatched. Germline V CDR1 and CDR2: SNHLY, FYNNEI. The CDR3 is 13 residues long. CDR3 region: CASRTGNNSPLHF. The CDR3 region has the DNA TGTGCCAGCAGGACAGGGAATAATTCACCCCTCCACTTT.

This clonotype showed up many times. Germline is not matched at one junction end, which may reflect a read error. This chain joins TRBV6-2 or TRBV6-3 and TRBJ1-5; no clear D gene. Germline CDR1 MNHEY, CDR2 SVGEGT. The CDR3 contains 14 residues. The CDR3 reads CASRLTGSTQPQHF. CDR3 bases: TGTGCCAGCAGGCTGACCGGTAGCACTCAGCCCCAGCATTTT.

Within the sample, this clonotype is medium-sized (0.01 to 0.1%). The chain combines TRBV2 with TRBJ1-5; possible D gene TRBD1, 5 bases. CDR1 and CDR2 from the germline V gene are SNHLY and FYNNEI. V was clipped by 3 bases and J by 6 bases, with 6 bases between them. This CDR3 has 12 amino acids. DNA of the CDR3: TGTGCCAGCAGTGAGGGGCCTCAGCCCCAGCATTTT. Amino acids: CASSEGPQPQHF. Based on the CDR3 plus reference TRBV2 and TRBJ1-5, the full variable domain is EPEVTQTPSHQVTQMGQEVILRCVPISNHLYFYWYRQILGQKVEFLVSFYNNEISEKSEIFDDQFSVERPDGSNFTLKIRSTKLEDSAMYFCASSEGPQPQHFGDGTRLSIL.

V and J are TRBV5-6 and TRBJ1-6; 7 bases are a match to TRBD1. The CDR3 length is 15 residues. Germline CDR1 and CDR2: SGHDT and YYEEEE. V shed 5 bases, J shed 9 bases, and the junction held 11 bases outside the gene matches. CDR3 in amino acids: CASSEVEGASSPLHF. CDR3 in DNA: TGTGCCAGCAGTGAAGTGGAGGGGGCAAGTTCACCCCTCCACTTT.

This clonotype was detected ten times or more. The chain has TRBV14 and TRBJ2-1; D call uncertain. Trimming took off 0 bases at V and 0 bases at J, with 9 bases between the two ends. Germline V gives CDR1 SGHDN, CDR2 FVKESK. The CDR3 is 16 amino acids. The CDR3 DNA sequence: TGTGCCAGCAGCCAAGATCTTCTTAGCTCCTACAATGAGCAGTTCTTC. Translated: CASSQDLLSSYNEQFF.

V is TRBV20-1 and J is TRBJ2-7; a weak D match, TRBD1 (5 bases). Germline V gives CDR1 DFQATT, CDR2 SNEGSKA (reference sequence). This CDR3 is built from 13 residues. V was shortened by 1 base and J by 7 bases, with 14 bases between the two germline ends. The CDR3 is CSARGARVREQYF. CDR3 in DNA: TGCAGTGCTAGAGGGGCCAGGGTTCGGGAGCAGTACTTC.

The V call is TRBV7-2, the J call TRBJ2-5; 12 bases agree with TRBD2. Germline V gene data show CDR1 as SGHTA and CDR2 as FQGNSA. The CDR3 has 17 residues. V lost 2 bases to trimming and J lost 4 bases; unmatched junction nucleotides: 8. The CDR3 loop reads CASSLRPSGGVGETQYF. CDR3 DNA: TGTGCCAGCAGCTTAAGGCCTAGCGGGGGGGTTGGAGAGACCCAGTACTTC.

The chain carries TRBV5-5 and TRBJ1-5; tentative D call: TRBD1 (6 bases). Germline CDR1 is SGHKS and CDR2 is YYEKEE (reference sequence). This CDR3 is built from 16 residues. The V gene lost 0 bases and the J gene lost 0 bases, with 10 bases spanning the gap. The CDR3 DNA is TGTGCCAGCAGCTTGGTAGGGGGGGATAGCAATCAGCCCCAGCATTTT. Protein sequence: CASSLVGGDSNQPQHF.

This CDR3 reads CSVRALLQETQYF. The CDR3 DNA sequence: TGCAGCGTACGGGCGTTGCTCCAAGAGACCCAGTACTTC. This chain links TRBV29-1 with TRBJ2-5; no definite D call. Germline values: CDR1 SQVTM, CDR2 ANQGSEA. This CDR3 spans 13 amino acids. The V end lost 6 bases, the J end lost 1 base, and 12 bases lay between the germline ends.

A remark on this clonotype: No conserved phenylalanine or tryptophan is present at the end of the CDR3, so a read error is the likely explanation. The DNA is left out, because the CDR3 cannot be placed on it with certainty; the CDR3 is given as TCRdb lists it. This sequence joins TRBV5-1 and TRBJ2-3; the table's D call, TRBD2, has no DNA check behind it. The V gene's germline CDR1 is SGHRS and CDR2 YFSETQ. Counting both end residues, the CDR3 totals 15 amino acids. CDR3 residues: CASSLVASGRPPPIN.

A note on this clonotype: One junction end does not reproduce the germline sequence, and a read error may be involved. The chain carries TRBV15 and TRBJ2-6, with D possibly TRBD1 on 5 matching bases. Germline-derived CDR1 and CDR2 are LNHNV and YYDKDF (reference sequence). This CDR3 comprises 16 residues. The CDR3 loop reads CATSRDSGSGANVLTF. CDR3 sequence (DNA): TGCGCCACCAGCAGAGACTCAGGGTCTGGGGCCAACGTCCTGACTTTC. The variable domain in full, with the rest retrieved from reference TRBV15 and TRBJ2-6, is DAMVIQNPRYQVTQFGKPVTLSCSQTLNHNVMYWYQQKSSQAPKLLFHYYDKDFNNEADTPDNFQSRRPNTSFCFLDIRSPGLGDTAMYLCATSRDSGSGANVLTFGAGSRLTVL.

V and J are TRBV4-2 and TRBJ2-7; no clear D. The V gene's germline CDR1 is LGHNA and CDR2 YNFKEQ. The germline V and J ends were trimmed by 0 bases and 3 bases, with 6 bases remaining between them. The CDR3 is 13 residues long. The DNA of the CDR3 is TGTGCCAGCAGCCAAGAGGAAGTCTACGAGCAGTACTTC. This translates into CASSQEEVYEQYF.

This chain links TRBV7-2 with TRBJ2-5, with D unresolved. V dropped 5 bases and J dropped 5 bases, with 12 bases sitting between them. The CDR3 loop spans 13 amino acids. In germline, CDR1 is SGHTA, CDR2 FQGNSA. The CDR3 sequence: CASSAQTRETQYF. CDR3 sequence (DNA): TGTGCCAGCAGCGCACAAACTCGGGAGACCCAGTACTTC. Complete variable domain (other parts from reference TRBV7-2 and TRBJ2-5): GAGVSQSPSNKVTEKGKDVELRCDPISGHTALYWYRQSLGQGLEFLIYFQGNSAPDKSGLPSDRFSAERTGGSVSTLTIQRTQQEDSAVYLCASSAQTRETQYFGPGTRLLVL.

This chain connects TRBV6-5 to TRBJ1-4, with 8 bases aligning to TRBD1. With V trimmed by 6 bases and J by 6 bases, 9 bases remained unmatched. CDR1 is MNHEY and CDR2 is SVGAGI in the germline V gene. CDR3 length: 15 amino acids. The CDR3 sequence: CASSRLGQGDEKLFF. For the CDR3, the DNA is TGTGCCAGCAGCCGCCTTGGACAGGGTGATGAAAAACTGTTTTTT.